This is a list of T cell receptor beta chains from one sample in a study of T cells in localized non-small cell lung cancer. The protocol was immunoSEQ multiplex PCR, while the TCRdb copy is restricted to in-frame clones and leaves out a portion. The repertoire holds fewer than 100,000 clones, more than 70% seen once, with 8.5% to 10% in the top ten. This material consisted of peripheral blood, taken before any cancer treatment. The source is a female donor over 55 with stage I lung adenocarcinoma. Each CDR3 is given with its conserved first and last residue. Fields, in order: V gene, clone size, J gene, D gene, CDR3 DNA, CDR3 protein. The D gene is left open where the match is weak. Expanded clones are given a class, and other clones once, few, many or no size at all.

v_call: TRBV7-2
clone_size: -
j_call: TRBJ1-4
d_call: -
cdr3_nt: TGTGCCAGCAGCTCGGGACTTTCCAATGAAAAACTGTTTTTT
cdr3_aa: CASSSGLSNEKLFF

v_call: TRBV5-6
clone_size: -
j_call: TRBJ2-1
d_call: TRBD1
cdr3_nt: TGTGCCAGCAGCTTCTCTCCGGGACAGTACAATGAGCAGTTCTTC
cdr3_aa: CASSFSPGQYNEQFF

v_call: TRBV19
clone_size: -
j_call: TRBJ1-6
d_call: -
cdr3_nt: TGTGCCAGTAGTATATATCTTGAGTCACCCCTCCACTTT
cdr3_aa: CASSIYLESPLHF

v_call: TRBV28
clone_size: once
j_call: TRBJ2-3
d_call: -
cdr3_nt: TGTGCCAGCAGTGTCTACTCAGATACGCAGTATTTT
cdr3_aa: CASSVYSDTQYF

v_call: TRBV6-1
clone_size: -
j_call: TRBJ2-1
d_call: TRBD1
cdr3_nt: TGTGCCAGCAGTGAGAGACAGGGCCCACTCTCCTACAATGAGCAGTTCTTC
cdr3_aa: CASSERQGPLSYNEQFF

v_call: TRBV5-6
clone_size: -
j_call: TRBJ2-3
d_call: -
cdr3_nt: TGTGCCAGCAGCTTGGTTAGTAGAGCAGATACGCAGTATTTT
cdr3_aa: CASSLVSRADTQYF

v_call: TRBV10-3
clone_size: -
j_call: TRBJ1-1
d_call: -
cdr3_nt: TGTGCCATCAGTAAAGAGGGCGGGGGCACTGAAGCTTTCTTT
cdr3_aa: CAISKEGGGTEAFF

v_call: TRBV5-6
clone_size: -
j_call: TRBJ1-2
d_call: TRBD1
cdr3_nt: TGTGCCAGCAGCCAGGACAGGGGGCGTTGGGCGTATGGCTACACCTTC
cdr3_aa: CASSQDRGRWAYGYTF

v_call: TRBV6-4
clone_size: -
j_call: TRBJ2-7
d_call: -
cdr3_nt: TGTGCCAGCAGTGACCCAAACGGACAGAGGCCCTCCTACGAGCAGTACTTC
cdr3_aa: CASSDPNGQRPSYEQYF

v_call: TRBV14
clone_size: -
j_call: TRBJ1-4
d_call: -
cdr3_nt: TGTGCCAGCAGCCTAGGTGCAGGCTATGAAAAACTGTTTTTT
cdr3_aa: CASSLGAGYEKLFF

v_call: TRBV9
clone_size: -
j_call: TRBJ2-7
d_call: -
cdr3_nt: TGTGCCAGCAGCGTAGGTAGTGAATACAGCTCCTACGAGCAGTACTTC
cdr3_aa: CASSVGSEYSSYEQYF

v_call: TRBV5-8
clone_size: -
j_call: TRBJ1-4
d_call: TRBD1
cdr3_nt: TGTGCCAGCAGCTTTGGACAGGGGGCTGAAAAACTGTTTTTT
cdr3_aa: CASSFGQGAEKLFF

v_call: TRBV19
clone_size: few
j_call: TRBJ2-7
d_call: -
cdr3_nt: TGTGCCAGTAGTAGTACGCAGGGGTTCTCCTACGAGCAGTACTTC
cdr3_aa: CASSSTQGFSYEQYF

v_call: TRBV28
clone_size: -
j_call: TRBJ2-7
d_call: -
cdr3_nt: TGTGCCAGCAGTCCAGCGACGGGAGAGCAGTACTTC
cdr3_aa: CASSPATGEQYF

v_call: TRBV19
clone_size: -
j_call: TRBJ2-1
d_call: -
cdr3_nt: TGTGCCAGTAGTAATTCCCCCAGCCCGTACAATGAGCAGTTCTTC
cdr3_aa: CASSNSPSPYNEQFF

v_call: TRBV11-3
clone_size: -
j_call: TRBJ1-5
d_call: -
cdr3_nt: TGTGCCAGCAGCTTATCCCTGGTGGCAGATAGCAATCAGCCCCAGCATTTT
cdr3_aa: CASSLSLVADSNQPQHF

v_call: TRBV2
clone_size: -
j_call: TRBJ2-5
d_call: -
cdr3_nt: TGTGCCAGCAGTGCGGGTCTCCAAGAGACCCAGTACTTC
cdr3_aa: CASSAGLQETQYF